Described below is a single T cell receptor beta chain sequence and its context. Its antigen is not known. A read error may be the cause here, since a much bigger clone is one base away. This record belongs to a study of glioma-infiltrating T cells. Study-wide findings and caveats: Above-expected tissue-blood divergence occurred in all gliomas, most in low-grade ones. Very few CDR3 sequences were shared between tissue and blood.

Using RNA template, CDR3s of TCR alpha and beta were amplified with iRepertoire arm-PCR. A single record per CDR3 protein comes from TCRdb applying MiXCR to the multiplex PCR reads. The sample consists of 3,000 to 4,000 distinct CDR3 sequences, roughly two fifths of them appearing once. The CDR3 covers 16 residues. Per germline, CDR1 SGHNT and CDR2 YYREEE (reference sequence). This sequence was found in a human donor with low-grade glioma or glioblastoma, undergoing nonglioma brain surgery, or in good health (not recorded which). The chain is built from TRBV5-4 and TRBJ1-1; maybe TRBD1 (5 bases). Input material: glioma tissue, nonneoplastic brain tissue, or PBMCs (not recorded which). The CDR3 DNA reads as TGTGCCAGCAGACGAACGGTGGGGACGCCGAACAGTGAAGCTTTCTTT. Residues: CASRRTVGTPNSEAFF.